This T cell receptor beta chain was documented in a study of blood T cell repertoires in COVID-19. This clone appeared a few times. TCRdb's copy holds only in-frame clones and misses some; the assay was immunoSEQ multiplex PCR. The sample has about 130,000 clones; more than 85% are singletons. Sequencing was done on a sample of peripheral blood. The source is a man between 60 and 70 years old with active or convalescent COVID-19.

CDR3 sequence reads: CASSLELAGFYEQYF. In DNA, the CDR3 is TGTGCCAGCAGCTTGGAACTAGCGGGGTTTTACGAGCAGTACTTC. The rearrangement uses TRBV5-5 and TRBJ2-7; TRBD2 aligns across 10 bases. The CDR3 spans 15 residues. CDR1 and CDR2 from the germline V gene are SGHKS and YYEKEE (reference sequence). Trimming took 0 bases from V and 4 from J; bases not matched to a gene: 4.